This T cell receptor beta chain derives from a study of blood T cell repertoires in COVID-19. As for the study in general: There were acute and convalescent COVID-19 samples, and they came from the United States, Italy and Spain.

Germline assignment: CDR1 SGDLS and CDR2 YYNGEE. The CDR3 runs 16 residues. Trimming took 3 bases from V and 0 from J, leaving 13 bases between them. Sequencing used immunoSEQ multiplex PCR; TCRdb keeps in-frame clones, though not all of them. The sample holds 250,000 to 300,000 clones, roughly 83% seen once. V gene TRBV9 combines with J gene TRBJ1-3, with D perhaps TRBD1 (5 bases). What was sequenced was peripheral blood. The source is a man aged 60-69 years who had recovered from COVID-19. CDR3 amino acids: CASSAADTSSGNTIYF. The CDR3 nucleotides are TGTGCCAGCAGCGCCGCGGACACTTCCTCTGGAAACACCATATATTTT.